This TCR beta chain appears in the sequencing data of a study of Ad26.COV2.S vaccination and SARS-CoV-2 variants. Study-level information: Donor was assigned to the Ad26.COV2.S arm of trial COV1001. Ad26.COV2.S given intramuscularly, once or twice 56 days apart.

The repertoire was sequenced with immunoSEQ multiplex PCR; TCRdb's copy has only in-frame clones and lacks some. The repertoire holds roughly 320,000 clones, with around 84% as singletons. Germline V CDR1 and CDR2: GTSNPN, SVGIG (reference sequence). The CDR3 loop spans 11 amino acids. Treatment of the sample: over 15 received Ad26.COV2.S at low or high dose, single or two shots; roughly five received placebo; per-sample allocation not given. Sample collection was performed on day 63 after the first vaccine or placebo injection. This chain links TRBV30 with TRBJ1-1; D is uncertain. This sequence originates from a person aged 18 to 65 who received the Ad26.COV2.S COVID-19 vaccine or a placebo. The input for sequencing was peripheral blood, taken in a trial of Ad26.COV2.S vaccine versus placebo. The DNA of the CDR3 is TGTGCAGGGTTAAAGTACACTGAAGCTTTCTTT. Translated, it gives CAGLKYTEAFF.